This is a list of T cell receptor beta chains from one sample in a study of cytomegalovirus exposure and HLA in healthy donors. Measured with immunoSEQ multiplex PCR; TCRdb has only the in-frame clones, and not every one. The sample lists about 97,000 clones; around 72% were seen once. The specimen was PBMCs. The source of these receptors is a man in his forties in good health and CMV-seronegative. The CDR3 runs from the conserved cysteine through the conserved F or W. A D gene is named only where the DNA matches it firmly. A row's size may be missing; if present it is once, few, many or a size class.

>NA|TRBV5-8|TRBJ1-6|NA
TGTGCCTCCCGTCAGGGAAACTATAATTCACCCCTCCACTTT
CASRQGNYNSPLHF
>NA|TRBV7-9|TRBJ1-1|NA
TGTGCCAGCAGCTTAGACCTGAACAGGGACGATGAAGCTTTCTTT
CASSLDLNRDDEAFF
>NA|TRBV7-9|TRBJ2-5|TRBD2
TGTGCCAGCAGCTTAATTAGCGGGGAGACCCAGTACTTC
CASSLISGETQYF
>NA|TRBV9|TRBJ2-5|NA
TGTGCCAGCAGCTACCAGGGTTGGGAGACCCAGTACTTC
CASSYQGWETQYF
>NA|TRBV6-5|TRBJ2-3|NA
TGTGCCAGCAGTCGAGGATCTAGCACAGATACGCAGTATTTT
CASSRGSSTDTQYF
>NA|TRBV7-9|TRBJ2-7|TRBD2
TGTGCCAGCAGCTCAGGACTAGGCGAGCAGTACTTC
CASSSGLGEQYF
>NA|TRBV4-3|TRBJ2-7|TRBD1
TGCGGCAGCAGCCGCGACAGGGCCTACGAGCAGTACTTC
CGSSRDRAYEQYF
>many|TRBV10-1|TRBJ2-7|TRBD1
TGCGCCAGCAGGAGGACAGGGAACTACGAGCAGTACTTC
CASRRTGNYEQYF
>NA|TRBV29-1|TRBJ2-7|TRBD1
TGCAGCGTTGAAGATGCAACAGGGGCCTCCTACGAGCAGTACTTC
CSVEDATGASYEQYF
>NA|TRBV7-9|TRBJ2-1|TRBD2
TGTGCCAGCAGCTCACTAGCGGGGCCTTATGAGCAGTTCTTC
CASSSLAGPYEQFF
>NA|TRBV7-2|TRBJ2-1|TRBD1
TGTGCCAGCAGCTTAGCGGGACAGGTCGAGTACAATGAGCAGTTCTTC
CASSLAGQVEYNEQFF
>NA|TRBV5-6|TRBJ1-5|NA
TGTGCCAGCAGCTTCTCGCCAGGGAGGACGACTAATCAGCCCCAGCATTTT
CASSFSPGRTTNQPQHF
>NA|TRBV4-1|TRBJ2-7|NA
TGCGCCAGCAGCCAAGGACAGGCTCTCTACGAGCAGTACTTC
CASSQGQALYEQYF
>once|TRBV9|TRBJ2-3|NA
TGTGCCAGCAGCGTAATGTCAGGAATCACAGATACGCAGTATTTT
CASSVMSGITDTQYF
>NA|TRBV29-1|TRBJ1-1|NA
TGCAGCGTTAACAGGGTCCCTGAAGCTTTCTTT
CSVNRVPEAFF
>NA|TRBV19|TRBJ1-1|NA
TGTGCCAGTAGTATAGCTTGGGGGGAGGAAGCTTTCTTT
CASSIAWGEEAFF
>NA|TRBV6-6|TRBJ2-2|TRBD1
TGTGCCAGCAGTATCATAGGGGGCAACACCGGGGAGCTGTTTTTT
CASSIIGGNTGELFF
>few|TRBV19|TRBJ1-1|NA
TGTGCCAGTAGTGCAGCAGACATGTACGACACTGAAGCTTTCTTT
CASSAADMYDTEAFF
>NA|TRBV13|TRBJ2-5|TRBD1
TGTGCCAGCAGCTTTACCGGGACAGGGGGGCGGTTTCTCCAAGAGACCCAGTACTTC
CASSFTGTGGRFLQETQYF
>many|TRBV5-6|TRBJ1-6|TRBD1
TGTGCCAGCAGCTCCGACAGGGGATATTCACCCCTCCACTTT
CASSSDRGYSPLHF
>few|TRBV2|TRBJ1-1|NA
TGTGCCAGCAGTCCTCAACTTGAGACTGAAGCTTTCTTT
CASSPQLETEAFF
>NA|TRBV9|TRBJ1-4|TRBD1
TGTGCCAGCAGCACACCAGGGGGGAGTGAAAAACTGTTTTTT
CASSTPGGSEKLFF
>many|TRBV28|TRBJ2-3|TRBD2
TGTGCCAGCAGTTTATCTCTGGGGCTAGCGGACACAGATACGCAGTATTTT
CASSLSLGLADTDTQYF
>NA|TRBV6-5|TRBJ1-3|NA
TGTGCCAGCAGTTGGGCCGACGCTTCCCCTGGAAACACCATATATTTT
CASSWADASPGNTIYF
>NA|TRBV27|TRBJ2-5|TRBD2
TGTGCCAGCAGTTTACGGCGGGGGGGGGAGACCCAGTACTTC
CASSLRRGGETQYF
>once|TRBV18|TRBJ2-3|TRBD1
TGTGCCAGCTCACCGAGACAGGGCCGAGGCACAGATACGCAGTATTTT
CASSPRQGRGTDTQYF
>NA|TRBV11-2|TRBJ2-7|TRBD2
TGTGCCAGCAGCTTCCGGTCGATTAGCGGGGGCCCCTCCTACGAGCAGTACTTC
CASSFRSISGGPSYEQYF
>NA|TRBV5-1|TRBJ1-2|TRBD1
TGCGCCAGCAGCGCCAATCGACAGGGATATGGCTACACCTTC
CASSANRQGYGYTF
>once|TRBV7-2|TRBJ2-7|TRBD1
TGTGCCAGCAGCTTACTCGGGACAGGGGTAGGCGAGCAGTACTTC
CASSLLGTGVGEQYF
>NA|TRBV7-5|TRBJ1-3|NA
TGTGTCAGAAGCTCTTATCGGGACAGCCCATTCCTCTCTGGAAACACCATATATTTT
CVRSSYRDSPFLSGNTIYF
>NA|TRBV7-9|TRBJ1-2|NA
TGTGCCAGCAGCTTAGCGCTCCACAGGGTGATCTATGGCTACACCTTC
CASSLALHRVIYGYTF
>NA|TRBV7-8|TRBJ1-2|TRBD1
TGTGCCAGCAGCTTAACCGGACAGGGTGGTTATGGCTACACCTTC
CASSLTGQGGYGYTF
>NA|TRBV19|TRBJ1-5|NA
TGTGCCAGTAGTGGAGGTCCGGGGTATAGTCAGCCCCAGCATTTT
CASSGGPGYSQPQHF
>once|TRBV9|TRBJ2-5|NA
TGTGCCAGCAGCGTCCGACAGTGGGAGACCCAGTACTTC
CASSVRQWETQYF
>NA|TRBV10-2|TRBJ1-3|TRBD1
TGCGCCAGCAAAGAGCTTACAGGGGGCTCTGGAAACACCATATATTTT
CASKELTGGSGNTIYF
>NA|TRBV7-9|TRBJ2-2|NA
TGTGCCAGCAGCTTATACAGGGTAAACACCGGGGAGCTGTTTTTT
CASSLYRVNTGELFF
>NA|TRBV28|TRBJ1-1|NA
TGTGCCAGCACCCTCAGGAGGGAAAAAGCTTTCTTT
CASTLRREKAFF
>NA|TRBV20-1|TRBJ1-1|NA
TGCAGTGCTAGTACGGGGGTTAAAGCTTTCTTT
CSASTGVKAFF
>few|TRBV4-2|TRBJ1-5|NA
TGTGCCAGCAGCCAGGGTACAGGGCGGAGCAATCAGCCCCAGCATTTT
CASSQGTGRSNQPQHF
>once|TRBV2|TRBJ1-5|NA
TGTGCCAGCAGTGAAGCTGGCCAGCCCCAGCATTTT
CASSEAGQPQHF
>few|TRBV28|TRBJ1-1|TRBD1
TGTGCCAGCAGTTCGGGACAGGGAAGGTTTCTGCGTGCTTTCTTT
CASSSGQGRFLRAFF
>NA|TRBV7-2|TRBJ2-2|NA
TGTGCCAGCAGCTTAGTCGTTCGGGGCACCGGGGAGCTGTTTTTT
CASSLVVRGTGELFF
>NA|TRBV6-1|TRBJ2-1|TRBD2
TGTGCCAGCAGTGAAGTTACGGGGGGGAGGAATGAGCAGTTCTTC
CASSEVTGGRNEQFF
>once|TRBV6-5|TRBJ2-7|TRBD1
TGTGCCAGCAGTTACTCTTCAGGGGGATACGAGCAGTACTTC
CASSYSSGGYEQYF
>few|TRBV27|TRBJ2-7|NA
TGTGCCAGCAGTGCATTTGGTAGCGGCTACGAGCAGTACTTC
CASSAFGSGYEQYF
>once|TRBV5-1|TRBJ1-3|NA
TGCGCCAGCAGCTTGGGACACTCCTCTGGAAACACCATATATTTT
CASSLGHSSGNTIYF
>NA|TRBV27|TRBJ2-7|NA
TGTGCCAGCAGTTTATTCGGGGGTCTCGGGTACGAGCAGTACTTC
CASSLFGGLGYEQYF
>NA|TRBV29-1|TRBJ2-3|TRBD1
TGCAGCGTTGACCGCAGGGGGACAGGGGGAACGCAGTATTTT
CSVDRRGTGGTQYF
>NA|TRBV7-3|TRBJ2-3|NA
TGTGCCAGCAGCATGTACACAGATACGCAGTATTTT
CASSMYTDTQYF
>NA|TRBV5-1|TRBJ2-5|TRBD2
TGCGCCAGCAGCTTGGGCGCGGGGGGCCGTCAAGAGACCCAGTACTTC
CASSLGAGGRQETQYF
>NA|TRBV5-1|TRBJ2-1|TRBD2
TGCGCCAGCAGGTTCCAAGGAAGCGGGGGGGCGAGTCTTGGTGAGCAGTTCTTC
CASRFQGSGGASLGEQFF
>few|TRBV5-1|TRBJ2-2|NA
TGCGCCAGCAGCTTGGCCAGCACCGGGGAGCTGTTTTTT
CASSLASTGELFF
>NA|TRBV25-1|TRBJ2-5|NA
TGTGCCAGCAGTGTAACGGGGGACCAAGAGACCCAGTACTTC
CASSVTGDQETQYF
>few|TRBV18|TRBJ2-7|NA
TGTGCCAGCTCACCACCGGTACAGGGAGACTACGAGCAGTACTTC
CASSPPVQGDYEQYF
>NA|TRBV6-4|TRBJ2-6|TRBD2
TGTGCCAGCAGTGACTCGCGCGGGGGGAAGTCTGGGGCCAACGTCCTGACTTTC
CASSDSRGGKSGANVLTF
>NA|TRBV28|TRBJ2-2|TRBD1
TGTGCCAGCAGTTATTGGGGGACAGCCGACCGGGAGCTGTTTTTT
CASSYWGTADRELFF
>NA|TRBV12-5|TRBJ2-1|TRBD1
TGTGCTAGTGGTGTTACAGGGGGACCTTACAATGAGCAGTTCTTC
CASGVTGGPYNEQFF
>few|TRBV5-5|TRBJ2-5|NA
TGTGCCAGCAGCTTGATCCAGGGGCAGGAGACCCAGTACTTC
CASSLIQGQETQYF
>few|TRBV29-1|TRBJ2-7|TRBD2
TGCAGCGTTGCCTTCTGGGCTAGCGGGGAGAGCTCCTACGAGCAGTACTTC
CSVAFWASGESSYEQYF